A single sample is the source of the 5 T cell receptor beta chains below, sequenced in a study of cytomegalovirus exposure and HLA in healthy donors. PCR was performed using 60 Vbeta and 13 Jbeta primers. Some clones are missing from TCRdb's copy, which holds only in-frame ones; the method was immunoSEQ multiplex PCR. This sample has about 52,000 clones, with around 70% found just once. The specimen sequenced was PBMCs. The receptors were sampled from a man between 18 and 35 years old in good health and CMV-seronegative.

This clone was found a few times. The rearrangement links TRBV30 to TRBJ2-3; the match to TRBD2 covers 7 bases. From germline, CDR1 is GTSNPN and CDR2 SVGIG (reference sequence). V dropped 3 bases and J dropped 3; count of bases not matched to a gene: 3. The CDR3 is 13 amino acids. This chain's CDR3 is CAWSLGGTDTQYF. The CDR3 DNA is TGTGCCTGGAGCCTCGGGGGGACAGATACGCAGTATTTT.

This clone appeared a few times. This chain links TRBV4-2 with TRBJ2-3, with 10 bases that match TRBD2. J was trimmed by 1 base and V by 0 bases; bases with no gene match: 7. The CDR3 is 18 amino acids. CDR1 is LGHNA, CDR2 YNFKEQ, per germline. The CDR3 DNA follows: TGTGCCAGCAGCCAAGATGCCCGCCTAGCGGGAGGCACAGATACGCAGTATTTT. This sequence encodes CASSQDARLAGGTDTQYF.

This chain links TRBV4-3 with TRBJ2-2; 8 bases map to TRBD1. Trimming removed 0 bases from V and 5 bases from J; junction bases left unmatched: 2. CDR1 is LGHNA and CDR2 is YSLEER in the germline V gene. The CDR3 is 15 amino acids. The CDR3 loop is CASSQDWTGTGELFF. The DNA for the CDR3 is TGCGCCAGCAGCCAAGACTGGACAGGGACCGGGGAGCTGTTTTTT.

The chain is built from TRBV5-1 and TRBJ2-7, with 9 bases aligning to TRBD1. The germline V gene encodes CDR1 SGHRS and CDR2 YFSETQ. This CDR3 spans 16 amino acids. Trimming at V came to 0 bases and at J to 3 bases, leaving 7 bases not matched to a gene. The chain's CDR3 is CASSLDRGRQGYEQYF. Written as DNA, the CDR3 is TGCGCCAGCAGCTTGGACAGGGGGCGCCAGGGCTACGAGCAGTACTTC.

V gene TRBV30 combines with J gene TRBJ2-3, with D perhaps TRBD1 (6 bases). Trimming took off 2 bases at V and 2 bases at J, with 17 bases between the two ends. Germline CDR1 reads GTSNPN; CDR2 reads SVGIG (reference sequence). The CDR3 totals 16 residues. CDR3 amino acids: CAWSILGALSTDTQYF. Written as DNA, the CDR3 is TGTGCCTGGAGTATACTGGGGGCGCTATCCACAGATACGCAGTATTTT.